This TCR beta chain was profiled in a study of early T cells in non-severe SARS-CoV-2 infection. This CDR3 comprises 10 residues. Germline assignment: CDR1 DFQATT and CDR2 SNEGSKA (reference sequence). V was pared by 6 bases and J by 1 base, with 2 bases between. From the 5' RACE reads, TCRdb called clonotypes with MiXCR, one entry per CDR3 protein. The sample has around 70,000 distinct CDR3 sequences, over 8% seen once. This clonotype was counted between two and nine times. Sequencing was done on a sample of whole blood. The genes are TRBV20-1 and TRBJ2-3; no clear D gene. This clonotype was obtained from an adult who was a healthcare worker with PCR-confirmed SARS-CoV-2 infection or an uninfected control (not recorded which). DNA for the CDR3: TGCAGTGCCCGCACAGATACGCAGTATTTT. Its translation is CSARTDTQYF.